What follows describes a single T cell receptor (beta chain). The antigen it recognizes is unknown. Per-base quality was not reported, and no clone a single base away is much larger than it. The immunoSEQ Assay, a bias-controlled multiplex PCR, was used to amplify TCRbeta CDR3 regions from genomic DNA. On the study's bioinformatics: The number of nucleated cells in each sample was estimated by amplification of reference gene primers within the assay. Sequence reads were collapsed and filtered to measure the absolute abundance of every unique TCRbeta CDR3 rearrangement. Productive Simpson clonality was computed per sample as the square root of Simpson's diversity index over productive rearrangements. TCRdb took over this immuneACCESS table, retaining in-frame rearrangements with V and J assigned. Such tables are incomplete; in checked studies, under half of the missing clones stem from an unresolved V gene, and the remainder is unexplained. V and J calls and clone size are given by that table; D and trimming were obtained from the DNA. The sample has about 210,000 clones on record, around 86% of them singletons. The ten most abundant clones make up approximately 9% of the sample.

The entry originates in a study of blood T cell repertoires in COVID-19 (TCRdb year 2020). Study-wide context: Samples covering the acute and convalescent phases of COVID-19 were provided by collaborators in the United States, Italy and Spain. The prospective study material was composed of cDNA or gDNA derived from T cells, B-cell-depleted T cells, or PBMCs. Samples were obtained from the ongoing ImmuneRACE study (first 160 participants) and from 950 to 1,500 subjects provided by 6 global collaborators. The dataset comprised deeply sampled blood TCRbeta repertoires from subjects exposed to, actively infected with, or recovered from COVID-19. Where available, HLA class I and class II types were obtained from metadata supplied by the sample provider rather than from assay-based typing. The sample metadata nearly always contained a de-identified subject ID, COVID-19 status, age in years and sex. The repertoires were released in a freely available public database meant as a resource for research on the immune response to SARS-CoV-2. General conclusions and limits of the study: How much clinical and demographic metadata was included differed by source and by participant, and the metadata was provided uncurated.

In the prospective study, participants were roughly 18 to 95 years old, resided in 24 geographic areas of the United States, and were enrolled through a virtual design. In the prospective study, cohorts were assigned on the basis of participant-reported clinical history obtained from a screening survey and a study questionnaire. Mobile phlebotomists in the prospective study collected whole blood, serum and a nasopharyngeal or oropharyngeal swab from every participant. Prospective study participants could optionally give additional blood draws and questionnaires over an approximately two-month period. Prospective study blood samples were shipped either frozen or at room temperature before DNA extraction. This receptor was taken from a woman aged 45-65 years with acute COVID-19. Sequencing input: PBMCs or T cells enriched from blood (not recorded which).

CDR3 reads: CASSRRGTDTQYF. In nucleotides, the sequence is TGTGCCAGCAGCCGAAGGGGGACAGATACGCAGTATTTT. The rearrangement joined TRBV7-2 to TRBJ2-3; a tentative D match to TRBD1 spans 6 bases. Taken from cysteine to phenylalanine, the CDR3 has 13 residues. Only the CDR3 part of the read is kept: 39 bases, read in frame from the first base. Per the germline V gene, SGHTA is the CDR1 and FQGNSA is the CDR2. The V end loses 5 bases and the J end loses 3 bases, and a stretch of 9 bases separates them.